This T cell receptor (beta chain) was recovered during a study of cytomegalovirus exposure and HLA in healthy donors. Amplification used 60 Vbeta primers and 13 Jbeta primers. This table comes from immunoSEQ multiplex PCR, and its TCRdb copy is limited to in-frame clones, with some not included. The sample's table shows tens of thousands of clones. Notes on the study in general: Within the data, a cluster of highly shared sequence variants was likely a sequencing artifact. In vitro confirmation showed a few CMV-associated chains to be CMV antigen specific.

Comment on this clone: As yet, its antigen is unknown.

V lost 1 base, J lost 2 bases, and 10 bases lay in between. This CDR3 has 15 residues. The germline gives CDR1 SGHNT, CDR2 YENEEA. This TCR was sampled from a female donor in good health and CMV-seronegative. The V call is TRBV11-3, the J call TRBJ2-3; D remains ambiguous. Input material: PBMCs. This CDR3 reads CASSLGQDYTDTQYF. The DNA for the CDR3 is TGTGCCAGCAGCTTAGGTCAGGATTACACAGATACGCAGTATTTT. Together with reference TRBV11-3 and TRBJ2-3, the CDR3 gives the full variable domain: EAGVVQSPRYKIIEKKQPVAFWCNPISGHNTLYWYLQNLGQGPELLIRYENEEAVDDSQLPKDRFSAERLKGVDSTLKIQPAELGDSAVYLCASSLGQDYTDTQYFGPGTRLTVL.